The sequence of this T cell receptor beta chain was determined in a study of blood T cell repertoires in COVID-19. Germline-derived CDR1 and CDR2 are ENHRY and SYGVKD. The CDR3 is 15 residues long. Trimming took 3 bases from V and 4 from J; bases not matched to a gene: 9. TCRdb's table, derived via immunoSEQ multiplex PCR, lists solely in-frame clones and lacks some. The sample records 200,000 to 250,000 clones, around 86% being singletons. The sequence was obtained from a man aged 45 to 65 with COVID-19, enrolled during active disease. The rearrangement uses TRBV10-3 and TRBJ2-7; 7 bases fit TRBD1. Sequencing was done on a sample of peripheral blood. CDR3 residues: CAISEPGQPRYEQYF. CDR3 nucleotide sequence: TGTGCCATCAGTGAACCGGGACAGCCTCGGTACGAGCAGTACTTC.